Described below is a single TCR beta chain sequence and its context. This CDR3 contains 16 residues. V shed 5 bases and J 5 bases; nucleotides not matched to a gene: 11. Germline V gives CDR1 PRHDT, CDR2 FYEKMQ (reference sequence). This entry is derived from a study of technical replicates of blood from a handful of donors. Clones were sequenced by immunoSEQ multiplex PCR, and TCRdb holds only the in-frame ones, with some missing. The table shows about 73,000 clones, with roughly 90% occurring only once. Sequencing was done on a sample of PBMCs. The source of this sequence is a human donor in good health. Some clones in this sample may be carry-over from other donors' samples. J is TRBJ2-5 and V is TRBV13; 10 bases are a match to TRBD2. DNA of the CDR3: TGTGCCAGCAGCCCCGGGCTAGCGGGAGCGGGCGAGACCCAGTACTTC. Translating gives CASSPGLAGAGETQYF.